This T cell receptor (beta chain) derives from a study of blood T cell repertoires in COVID-19 (dated by TCRdb to between 2020 and 2021). About the study as a whole: Samples from collaborators originated in the United States, Italy and Spain and spanned both the acute and convalescent phases of COVID-19. The dataset comprised deeply sampled blood TCRbeta repertoires from subjects exposed to, actively infected with, or recovered from COVID-19. The material from the prospective study consisted of cDNA or gDNA derived from T cells, B-cell-depleted T cells, or PBMCs. A freely available public database, intended as a resource for researchers studying the immune response to SARS-CoV-2, is where the repertoires were released. Where available, HLA class I and class II types were obtained from metadata supplied by the sample provider rather than from assay-based typing. A de-identified subject ID, COVID-19 status, age in years and sex were almost always included in the sample metadata. The samples were drawn from two sources: the first 160 participants of the ongoing ImmuneRACE study, and 1,254 subjects contributed by 6 global collaborators. Summary of the overall study and its limitations: The quantity of clinical and demographic metadata differed by source and by participant and was supplied without curation.

The CDR3 starts with the cysteine, ends with the phenylalanine, and has 15 residues. The sequence is cut down to CDR3 DNA, 45 bases in frame from base 1. Unmatched junction bases come to 9, with V trimmed by 4 bases and J by 7 bases. Looking up the germline V gene yields CDR1 SGHRS and CDR2 YFSETQ. The immunoSEQ Assay, a bias-controlled multiplex PCR, was used to amplify TCRbeta CDR3 regions from genomic DNA. The study's processing was this. The number of nucleated cells in each sample was estimated by amplification of reference gene primers within the assay. To quantify the absolute abundance of each unique TCRbeta CDR3 rearrangement, sequence reads were collapsed and filtered. Productive Simpson clonality was computed per sample as the square root of Simpson's diversity index over productive rearrangements. The table comes from immuneACCESS by way of TCRdb, which keeps in-frame sequences with V and J called. Part of the clones is missing from these tables; in studies checked, under half for an unresolved V gene and the rest for unknown reasons. The V and J calls and clone size were taken over from that table, and D and trimming were inferred from the DNA. The sample includes tens of thousands of clones, with around 84% observed a single time. Of the sample, 6.9% falls within the top ten clones.

This clone came up once. Its target antigen remains unknown. Qualities for individual bases were not recorded, and no much larger clone is one base off. Each collaborating institution followed its own protocols to collect whole blood in K2EDTA tubes. For TCRbeta analysis, collaborators shipped samples in one of three forms: frozen whole blood, isolated PBMCs, or DNA extracted from either of those sample types. This TCR was recovered from a man aged 45 to 65 with active COVID-19. The sequenced sample was peripheral blood. The rearranged chain carries TRBV5-1 and TRBJ2-3; TRBD2 matches 10 bases in the middle. The DNA sequence is TGCGCCAGCAGCACGTCTAGCGGGAGCGGTTATACGCAGTATTTT. Translated, it gives CASSTSSGSGYTQYF.